A single TCR beta chain is shown here with its context. Its antigen remains unidentified. V lost 6 bases and J 0 bases, leaving 9 bases between the germline ends. Germline V gene lookup returns CDR1 MNHEY and CDR2 SVGAGI. The CDR3 spans 13 residues. These data belong to a study of cytomegalovirus exposure and HLA in healthy donors. Whole-study findings and limits: Diagnosis of cytomegalovirus status made by the classifier reportedly showed high specificity and sensitivity.

The PCR ran on 60 Vbeta and 13 Jbeta primers. Using immunoSEQ multiplex PCR, the repertoire was profiled, and TCRdb retains in-frame clones only, with some absent. The sample consists of fewer than 40,000 clones, 75% to 85% of them appearing once. The chain combines TRBV6-5 with TRBJ2-7; the D gene is possibly TRBD2 (6 bases). Sequencing was performed on PBMCs. This TCR was sampled from a woman between 18 and 29 years old in good health and CMV-seronegative. The CDR3 loop is CASSHGSSYEQYF. The CDR3 nucleotides read TGTGCCAGCAGCCACGGGAGCTCCTACGAGCAGTACTTC.